The 13 T cell receptor beta chains in this list originate from one sample, sequenced in a study of cytomegalovirus exposure and HLA in healthy donors. The study ran its PCR with 60 Vbeta and 13 Jbeta primers. Libraries were prepared by immunoSEQ multiplex PCR; TCRdb keeps only in-frame clonotypes and omits some of them. The table includes about 170,000 clones, around 80% detected once. The specimen sequenced was PBMCs. These receptors originate from a woman aged 45-60 years in good health and CMV-seronegative.

This chain connects TRBV5-1 to TRBJ2-5; 8 bases fit TRBD2. V dropped 4 bases and J dropped 1; count of bases not matched to a gene: 6. Germline CDR1 is SGHRS and CDR2 is YFSETQ. This CDR3 has 15 residues. CDR3 in amino acids: CASSLGSGGQETQYF. CDR3 coding DNA: TGCGCCAGCAGCCTCGGGAGCGGGGGCCAAGAGACCCAGTACTTC.

The V gene is TRBV6-5, the J gene TRBJ1-4; D ambiguous. This CDR3 is built from 15 residues. Germline loops: CDR1 MNHEY, CDR2 SVGAGI. V was cut by 5 bases and J by 1 base, with 11 bases left in between. CDR3: CASSPWSKTNEKLFF. Here the CDR3 DNA reads TGTGCCAGCAGTCCCTGGAGTAAAACTAATGAAAAACTGTTTTTT.

This clone showed up just a few times. This chain connects TRBV4-3 to TRBJ2-2; TRBD1 might be the D (6 bases). The CDR3 totals 16 residues. V was pared by 0 bases and J by 5 bases, with 13 bases between. From germline, CDR1 is LGHNA and CDR2 YSLEER. As DNA, the CDR3 is TGCGCCAGCAGCCAAGATTGGCAGGGGCAAACCGGGGAGCTGTTTTTT. Protein: CASSQDWQGQTGELFF.

The chain uses TRBV6-6 and TRBJ1-2; D is undetermined. The germline CDR1 and CDR2 sequences are MNHNY and SVGAGI (reference sequence). The CDR3 totals 15 residues. V dropped 2 bases and J dropped 4 bases, with 14 bases sitting between them. CDR3 residues: CASSYTKGASYGYTF. The CDR3 DNA sequence: TGTGCCAGCAGTTACACAAAGGGAGCTAGCTATGGCTACACCTTC.

This clone came up a few times. The chain joins TRBV15 to TRBJ1-3; D call uncertain. In germline, CDR1 is LNHNV, CDR2 YYDKDF (reference sequence). V was cut by 1 base and J by 0 bases, with 10 bases left in between. The CDR3 extends over 16 amino acids. CDR3: CATSRAGRISGNTIYF. In DNA, the CDR3 is TGTGCCACCAGCAGAGCAGGTCGCATCTCTGGAAACACCATATATTTT.

This clone was recorded a few times. The chain links TRBV11-2 to TRBJ2-5; D is possibly TRBD2 (6 bases). The J call may be incorrect, as the DNA end agrees better with TRBJ2-7. The CDR3 extends over 14 amino acids. Germline-derived CDR1 and CDR2 are SGHAT and FQNNGV. CDR3 bases: TGTGCCAGCAGCCCCCGCCCCGGAGGGAACGAGCAGTACTTC. This sequence encodes CASSPRPGGNEQYF.

The chain recombines TRBV18 with TRBJ1-5; a weak D match, TRBD1 (6 bases). Germline CDR1 KGHSH, CDR2 LQKENI. The V end was cut by 0 bases, the J end by 4 bases, with 19 bases between. This CDR3 has 18 amino acids. The CDR3 region has the DNA TGTGCCAGCTCACCACCTGCAGGGAGGGGGATGCGAAATCAGCCCCAGCATTTT. This encodes CASSPPAGRGMRNQPQHF.

This clone has a handful of counts. The chain employs TRBV9 and TRBJ2-7; D remains ambiguous. This CDR3 is 13 amino acids long. CDR1 SGDLS and CDR2 YYNGEE come from the germline V gene. V was trimmed by 4 bases and J by 0 bases, leaving 8 bases between them. CDR3 bases: TGTGCCAGCAGCAATGGCGGCTCCTACGAGCAGTACTTC. It codes for CASSNGGSYEQYF.

The chain couples TRBV19 to TRBJ1-3; 7 bases line up with TRBD1. CDR3 size: 16 residues. The V segment lost 6 bases and the J segment 0 bases; nucleotides outside the gene matches: 8. Germline V gene sequence: CDR1 LNHDA, CDR2 SQIVND (reference sequence). CDR3 nucleotide sequence: TGTGCCAGTAGATCCGGGACAGTTCTCTCTGGAAACACCATATATTTT. Translation: CASRSGTVLSGNTIYF. Supplemented by reference TRBV19 and TRBJ1-3, the full variable domain reads DGGITQSPKYLFRKEGQNVTLSCEQNLNHDAMYWYRQDPGQGLRLIYYSQIVNDFQKGDIAEGYSVSREKKESFPLTVTSAQKNPTAFYLCASRSGTVLSGNTIYFGEGSWLTVV.

V is TRBV18 and J is TRBJ1-1; perhaps TRBD1 as D (5 bases). Germline V gene lookup returns CDR1 KGHSH and CDR2 LQKENI. Trimming cost V 1 base and J 0 bases, with 15 bases left between them. This CDR3 is built from 17 residues. CDR3 sequence reads: CASSPQIGRGVNTEAFF. The CDR3 DNA is TGTGCCAGCTCACCACAGATAGGGCGGGGGGTGAACACTGAAGCTTTCTTT.

This clone was counted once. CDR3 DNA: TGTGCCAGCAGTGAAAAAGGACTAGCGGGTTACGCCTACAATGAGCAGTTCTTC. This codes for CASSEKGLAGYAYNEQFF. The genes are TRBV6-1 and TRBJ2-1; TRBD2 matches 11 bases. This CDR3 is built from 18 residues. The V gene end was trimmed by 2 bases and the J gene end by 2 bases; junction bases not matched to a gene: 8. CDR1 and CDR2 (germline): MNHNS, SASEGT.

The rearrangement uses TRBV11-2 and TRBJ2-1; 13 bases are a match to TRBD2. The germline gives CDR1 SGHAT, CDR2 FQNNGV. V lost 0 bases, J lost 7 bases, and 6 bases stayed unmatched. This CDR3 has 17 residues. For the CDR3, the DNA is TGTGCCAGCAGCTTAGATCGGACTAGCGGGGGCTTTAATGAGCAGTTCTTC. Translated: CASSLDRTSGGFNEQFF.

This clone was found a few times. The chain recombines TRBV5-6 with TRBJ1-1; possible D gene TRBD1, 6 bases. V lost 1 base to trimming and J lost 6 bases, with 13 bases between them. Germline lookup yields CDR1 SGHDT and CDR2 YYEEEE. The CDR3 is 14 amino acids. The CDR3 here is CASSLWAQGAEAFF. CDR3 DNA sequence: TGTGCCAGCAGCTTGTGGGCACAGGGAGCTGAAGCTTTCTTT.